This TCR beta chain appears in the sequencing data of a study of neurological immune-mediated disorders. This CDR3 region has 14 residues. Germline V CDR1 and CDR2: SGHRS, YFSETQ. Trimming pared 2 bases from V and 5 bases from J, leaving 13 bases between. As for time point: longitudinal time-point 3. Each CDR3 protein gets one entry after TCRdb re-called the 5' RACE reads with MiXCR. Among around 100,000 distinct CDR3 sequences listed, approximately 11% were seen once. This clonotype was counted ten times or more. The chain links TRBV5-1 to TRBJ1-1; weak D call: TRBD1 (6 bases). Source material: PBMCs. The TCR was taken from a female donor with HTLV-1-associated myelopathy (HAM/TSP). The CDR3 DNA is TGCGCCAGCAGCTTCCAGGGGATTGATACTGAAGCTTTCTTT. This encodes CASSFQGIDTEAFF.